The 21 T cell receptor beta chains given below trace back to one sample, sequenced in a study of cytomegalovirus exposure and HLA in healthy donors (dated by TCRdb to the late 2010s). The method was the immunoSEQ multiplex PCR assay. For the multiplex PCR, a mixture combining 60 forward primers for TCR Vbeta segments and 13 reverse primers for TCR Jbeta segments was used. Held by TCRdb, this immuneACCESS table contains in-frame sequences only and omits some clones. Under half of the omission traces to an unresolved V gene where checked; the cause of the rest is unknown. This sample holds some 210,000 clones; around four fifths were observed only once. The ten largest account for about a tenth of the sample. The sequenced sample was PBMCs. The receptors were sampled from a woman aged 45-59 years in good health and CMV-seropositive.

The chain carries TRBV21-1 and TRBJ2-5; the listed D gene, TRBD2, was not tested against the DNA. TRBV21-1 is given as a pseudogene. The CDR3 sequence is 15 residues long. CDR3 coding DNA: TGTGCCAGCAGCAAACGAGGAGGGGATGGAGAGACCCAGTACTTC. It yields the protein CASSKRGGDGETQYF.

The chain recombines TRBV6-4 with TRBJ1-5, with TRBD1 matching 7 bases. CDR3 length: 13 residues. V lost 6 bases and J lost 3; bases outside the gene matches: 2. Germline values: CDR1 MRHNA, CDR2 SNTAGT. The CDR3 coding sequence is TGTGCCAGCAGGGGGACAGACAATCAGCCCCAGCATTTT. As protein: CASRGTDNQPQHF.

The V gene is TRBV19, the J gene TRBJ1-5; 8 nucleotides match TRBD1. Germline CDR1 LNHDA, CDR2 SQIVND (reference sequence). V lost 5 bases to trimming and J lost 3 bases; unmatched junction nucleotides: 6. CDR3 length equals 15 residues. In DNA form, the CDR3 reads TGTGCCAGTAGTGTCTCACAGGGGGACAATCAGCCCCAGCATTTT. This encodes CASSVSQGDNQPQHF. The entire variable domain, with the rest obtained from reference TRBV19 and TRBJ1-5, is as follows: DGGITQSPKYLFRKEGQNVTLSCEQNLNHDAMYWYRQDPGQGLRLIYYSQIVNDFQKGDIAEGYSVSREKKESFPLTVTSAQKNPTAFYLCASSVSQGDNQPQHFGDGTRLSIL.

The chain combines TRBV29-1 with TRBJ1-1, with TRBD1 identical over 9 bases. Trimming at V came to 6 bases and at J to 1 base, leaving 3 bases not matched to a gene. This CDR3 region has 13 residues. Germline lookup yields CDR1 SQVTM and CDR2 ANQGSEA. The CDR3, as DNA: TGCAGCGTGAGGACAGGGGAGAACACTGAAGCTTTCTTT. Protein product: CSVRTGENTEAFF.

V and J are TRBV30 and TRBJ2-5; TRBD2 matches 11 bases. The CDR3 extends over 16 amino acids. Germline CDR1 GTSNPN, CDR2 SVGIG (reference sequence). V shed 1 base and J 5 bases; nucleotides not matched to a gene: 9. As DNA, the CDR3 is TGTGCCTGGAGTGGGAAATTAGCGGGGGGGCGGGAGACCCAGTACTTC. It specifies CAWSGKLAGGRETQYF.

For this clone: Other DNA sequences of this sample code for an identical CDR3. V usage is TRBV5-1 and J usage is TRBJ2-5; D call uncertain. V shed 0 bases and J shed 1 base, with 4 bases lying between them. Germline V CDR1 and CDR2: SGHRS, YFSETQ. The CDR3 has 13 amino acids. Here the CDR3 DNA reads TGCGCCAGCAGCTTGGGCGGCCAAGAGACCCAGTACTTC. It is translated as CASSLGGQETQYF.

This clone came up a few times. The chain links TRBV15 to TRBJ1-4, with 11 bases matching TRBD1. V was pared by 6 bases and J by 8 bases, with 11 bases of the junction left unmatched. The CDR3 is made up of 16 amino acids. The germline CDR1 and CDR2 sequences are LNHNV and YYDKDF (reference sequence). This chain's CDR3 is CATSRRTGTGGEKLFF. The CDR3 DNA is TGTGCCACCAGTCGCAGAACCGGGACAGGGGGAGAAAAACTGTTTTTT.

The V call is TRBV6-5, the J call TRBJ2-1, with 9 bases fitting TRBD1. Per the germline V gene, CDR1 is MNHEY and CDR2 is SVGAGI. Unmatched junction bases numbered 9, after V lost 5 bases and J lost 7 bases. The CDR3 spans 15 residues. Here the CDR3 DNA reads TGTGCCAGCAGTCGAGACAGGGGGAGGAATAATGAGCAGTTCTTC. Encoded protein: CASSRDRGRNNEQFF.

This clone turned up a few times. The chain carries TRBV27 and TRBJ1-1; D not certain. The CDR3 spans 15 residues. Trimming stripped 5 bases from V and 11 bases from J, with 24 bases between. Germline V gene sequence: CDR1 MNHEY, CDR2 SMNVEV (reference sequence). This CDR3 reads CASSLDGSPRREAFF. DNA for the CDR3: TGTGCCAGCAGTCTGGACGGATCACCACGGAGGGAGGCTTTCTTT.

The chain has TRBV28 and TRBJ1-5; D may be TRBD1 (6 bases). The CDR3 is made up of 14 amino acids. The V end was cut by 3 bases, the J end by 7 bases, with 13 bases between. Per the germline V gene, CDR1 is MDHEN and CDR2 is SYDVKM. CDR3 coding DNA: TGTGCCAGCAGTTTCACAGGGTCAGGGCAGCCCCAGCATTTT. The encoded protein is CASSFTGSGQPQHF.

This clone was seen only a few times. The V gene is TRBV27, the J gene TRBJ2-1, with 11 nucleotides matching TRBD2. Germline CDR1 is MNHEY and CDR2 is SMNVEV (reference sequence). This CDR3 has 16 amino acids. V gave up 7 bases and J gave up 4 bases; unmatched junction bases: 9. Here the CDR3 reads CASTPVRTSGYNEQFF. The CDR3 DNA is TGTGCCAGCACTCCCGTCAGGACTAGCGGGTACAATGAGCAGTTCTTC.

The rearrangement joins TRBV19 to TRBJ1-5; the D is unclear. Germline V CDR1 and CDR2: LNHDA, SQIVND (reference sequence). V lost 3 bases, J lost 2 bases, and 11 bases lay in between. The CDR3 extends over 15 amino acids. The CDR3 bases are TGTGCCAGTAGTATTACGGGTAGCCGCAATCAGCCCCAGCATTTT. Its translation is CASSITGSRNQPQHF.

There are a few counts of this clone. This chain links TRBV9 with TRBJ2-6, with D perhaps matching TRBD1 (7 bases). CDR1 and CDR2 from the germline V gene are SGDLS and YYNGEE. The CDR3 is made up of 17 amino acids. V was pared by 0 bases and J by 2 bases, with 12 bases between. Here the CDR3 reads CASSVGAGGTGANVLTF. CDR3 nucleotides: TGTGCCAGCAGCGTAGGGGCAGGGGGGACTGGGGCCAACGTCCTGACTTTC.

The genes are TRBV6-6 and TRBJ2-5, with D possibly TRBD1 on 6 matching bases. V was clipped by 0 bases and J by 13 bases, with 12 bases between them. CDR1 is MNHNY and CDR2 is SVGAGI in the germline V gene (reference sequence). CDR3 length: 12 residues. The CDR3 loop is CASSYSEGDPYF. CDR3 DNA sequence: TGTGCCAGCAGTTACTCTGAGGGGGACCCGTACTTC.

The rearrangement joins TRBV5-1 to TRBJ1-3; 7 nucleotides match TRBD1. V shed 4 bases, J shed 0 bases, and the junction held 7 bases outside the gene matches. Germline CDR1 is SGHRS and CDR2 is YFSETQ. The CDR3 consists of 16 residues. The CDR3 DNA sequence: TGCGCCAGCAGCCAAGGACAGGTTGGCTCTGGAAACACCATATATTTT. Translated, it gives CASSQGQVGSGNTIYF.

This clone came up once. The V call is TRBV6-6, the J call TRBJ1-1, with D uncertain. The CDR3 is 13 residues long. Per the germline V gene, CDR1 is MNHNY and CDR2 is SVGAGI (reference sequence). V lost 5 bases, J lost 3 bases, and 10 bases lay in between. The CDR3 region has the DNA TGTGCCAGCAGTAGTGAGGAGTACACTGAAGCTTTCTTT. Protein sequence: CASSSEEYTEAFF.

The V and J genes are TRBV5-1 and TRBJ2-1, with 10 bases that match TRBD1. The V gene end was trimmed by 2 bases and the J gene end by 4 bases; junction bases not matched to a gene: 6. The CDR3 contains 16 residues. Germline V gene data show CDR1 as SGHRS and CDR2 as YFSETQ. CDR3 sequence: CASSLGTGDIYNEQFF. Here the CDR3 DNA reads TGCGCCAGCAGCTTAGGGACAGGGGACATATACAATGAGCAGTTCTTC.

The chain joins TRBV23-1 to TRBJ1-3; 12 bases are a match to TRBD1. TRBV23-1 is assigned to the ORF class and has an uncertain function. This CDR3 contains 16 residues. J lost 4 bases, V lost 1 base, and 2 bases had no gene match. In nucleotides, the CDR3 is TGCGCCAGCAGTCAATGGGACAGGGGGCGAGGAAACACCATATATTTT. Its translation: CASSQWDRGRGNTIYF.

The chain combines TRBV5-1 with TRBJ2-3, with 8 positions matching TRBD1. This CDR3 region has 17 residues. CDR1 is SGHRS and CDR2 is YFSETQ in the germline V gene. Trimming removed 2 bases from V and 0 bases from J; junction bases left unmatched: 8. The CDR3 coding sequence is TGCGCCAGCAGCTTTCAGGGGGCTACCCCTAGCACAGATACGCAGTATTTT. Amino acids: CASSFQGATPSTDTQYF.

Written as DNA, the CDR3 is TGTGCCAGCAGTTACTCTGCAGGGTACTACGAGCAGTACTTC. This sequence encodes CASSYSAGYYEQYF. The rearrangement links TRBV6-5 to TRBJ2-7; possible D gene TRBD1, 5 bases. The germline gives CDR1 MNHEY, CDR2 SVGAGI. This CDR3 contains 14 residues. V was shortened by 0 bases and J by 3 bases, with 9 bases between the two germline ends.

This chain connects TRBV15 to TRBJ1-2, with D possibly matching TRBD1 (5 bases). This CDR3 is 15 amino acids long. V dropped 3 bases and J dropped 0 bases, with 11 bases sitting between them. Per germline, CDR1 LNHNV and CDR2 YYDKDF (reference sequence). The CDR3 bases are TGTGCCACCAGCAGGGGCAGGGCCGCTAACTATGGCTACACCTTC. It translates to CATSRGRAANYGYTF. The whole variable domain, remainder taken from reference TRBV15 and TRBJ1-2, is DAMVIQNPRYQVTQFGKPVTLSCSQTLNHNVMYWYQQKSSQAPKLLFHYYDKDFNNEADTPDNFQSRRPNTSFCFLDIRSPGLGDTAMYLCATSRGRAANYGYTFGSGTRLTVV.